This T cell receptor (beta chain) was retrieved from a study of shared clonotypes between healthy human individuals. Overall study results and limits: The rarefaction results pointed to incomplete sorted-subset sequencing despite large depth. It was observed that 4% to 6% of naive CD4 clonotypes were shared across a handful of donors.

Terminally differentiated effector memory CD45RA+ cells were excluded from the naive CD8 cells, which were CD45RO-negative and positively selected for CCR7. The CDR3 runs to 16 residues. CDR1 SGHRS and CDR2 YFSETQ come from the germline V gene. J gave up 3 bases and V 2 bases, and 10 bases lay outside the gene matches. With respect to this clone: Its antigen is not identified.

TCRdb's table, derived via immunoSEQ multiplex PCR, lists solely in-frame clones and lacks some. Of over 2 million clones listed, roughly 95% were seen once; the top ten hold 1% to 1.3%. This rearrangement joins TRBV5-1 to TRBJ1-2; the match to TRBD1 covers 7 bases. Material for sequencing was naive CD8+ T cells sorted from blood. This TCR was sampled from a man between 18 and 35 years old in good health. The CDR3 loop is CASSFNSDRVDYGYTF. CDR3 nucleotide sequence: TGCGCCAGCAGCTTTAACTCCGACAGGGTGGACTATGGCTACACCTTC.